This TCR beta chain stems from a study of patients and donors after allogeneic stem cell transplantation (dated by TCRdb to the early 2020s). Libraries were built with RT-PCR. Sequencing relied on a NextSeq 550. TCRdb reanalyzed the raw reads on its own, using fastp at Q25 for trimming and MiXCR for clone calling, and kept in-frame beta chains. Rows with a matching CDR3 protein are joined into one entry that keeps the most common DNA and genes. The sample data list 150,000 to 250,000 distinct CDR3 sequences, and 35% to 50% of these were observed just once. The ten largest clones take up 33% of the sample. To note about this clonotype: This clone's antigen is unknown. No quality values exist for individual bases; no much larger clone is one base distant.

The CDR3 runs 16 amino acids, cysteine and phenylalanine included. The DNA shown is the 48-base CDR3, in frame from base 1. The V and J ends are trimmed by 5 bases and 4 bases, leaving 20 bases between them. The TCR sequence derives from a human donor who was either an allogeneic HSCT recipient or a stem cell or donor lymphocyte infusion donor (not recorded which). It is not recorded whose cells these are; they may come from a transplant donor. Recombination joined TRBV12-3 or TRBV12-4 with TRBJ1-2; a weak D assignment points to TRBD1 (6 bases agree). Sequencing was done on a sample of blood, either unsorted or a sorted T cell fraction (not recorded which). The sequenced DNA: TGTGCCAGCAGTCCACCCGAGGGGGAAAGGAGCTATGGCTACACCTTC. Protein translation: CASSPPEGERSYGYTF.